What follows describes a single T cell receptor beta chain. Its cognate antigen is unknown. This specimen belongs to a study of CD8 T cells in ankylosing spondylitis. General study findings and limits: Within peripheral blood, clones linked to disease were CD8+ and relatively rare. Matched ankylosing spondylitis synovial fluid reportedly showed significant enrichment of disease-linked clones. A motif of 7 to 9 highly homologous TCR beta variants was seen as apparently characteristic of ankylosing spondylitis blood.

Quantitative 5'-RACE with molecular barcodes generated TCR beta libraries. One entry per CDR3 protein results from TCRdb running MiXCR on the 5' RACE reads. The sample has around 300,000 distinct CDR3 sequences; roughly 14% are singletons. Input material: blood, either unsorted or a sorted T cell fraction (not recorded which). The source is a male donor with ankylosing spondylitis or in good health (not recorded which).

The CDR3 loop is CASSEGVAGAQETQYF. CDR3 sequence (DNA): TGTGCCAGCAGCGAGGGGGTAGCGGGGGCCCAAGAGACCCAGTACTTC. The genes are TRBV9 and TRBJ2-5; 9 bases fit TRBD2. V dropped 3 bases and J dropped 1; count of bases not matched to a gene: 7. Germline V gene lookup returns CDR1 SGDLS and CDR2 YYNGEE. This CDR3 has 16 amino acids.